The source of this TCR beta chain is a study of CD8 T cells in ankylosing spondylitis (dated by TCRdb to 2015 to 2018). General notes on the study: The study profiled T cell receptor beta repertoires in healthy donors and ankylosing spondylitis patients to find disease-linked TCR variants. The full study cohort comprised about 24 ankylosing spondylitis patients and about a hundred healthy donors. Samples of peripheral blood were taken, and for ankylosing spondylitis patients, synovial fluid was collected as well.

Taken from the germline V gene, the CDR1 and CDR2 loops are LGHNA and YNFKEQ. V is cut by 0 bases and J by 7 bases, and the space between the germline ends is 13 bases. The CDR3 contains 15 residues, cysteine and phenylalanine counted. Kept here is only the CDR3 DNA, which spans 45 bases and is read in frame from base 1. Comment on this clonotype: There is no known antigen for this receptor. Base qualities are not provided; no much larger clone lies one nucleotide away.

These reads were obtained on an Illumina HiSeq 2500. Quantitative 5'-RACE with molecular barcodes was the method used to prepare the TCR beta libraries. The paper's processing steps were these. Disease-linked TCR variants were identified with a new computational method built on a probabilistic model of VDJ rearrangement. The public reads were run again by TCRdb, first through fastp at Q25 and then through MiXCR, and only productive beta chains were kept. Each record represents a unique CDR3 protein, reported with the most common genes and DNA among its rows. TCRdb, rather than the study authors, made the V and J calls. Counted in this sample were about 330,000 distinct CDR3 sequences; approximately 8.2% of them appeared once. The leading ten clones occupy about 14% of the sample. The investigation overall reported the following: Significant enrichment of the disease-linked clones was reported in matched synovial fluid samples from ankylosing spondylitis patients. Blood from ankylosing spondylitis patients appeared to be characterized by a TCR beta motif composed of several highly homologous amino acid variants. Some of the motif variants had been reported before in the synovial fluid and blood of reactive arthritis patients, a finding that suggests common disease-initiation mechanisms. In peripheral blood, the disease-linked clones were found at relatively low frequencies and had a CD8+ phenotype.

Source material: blood, either unsorted or a sorted T cell fraction (not recorded which). The chain couples TRBV4-2 to TRBJ1-5; the D segment could be TRBD1, given 5 matching bases. This receptor was identified in a male donor with ankylosing spondylitis. The nucleotide sequence is TGTGCCAGCAGCCAAGAGAGCCTAAGGGACCAGCCCCAGCATTTT. Translated, it gives CASSQESLRDQPQHF.